These 26 T cell receptor beta chains originate from one sample sequenced in a study of monozygotic twins with inflammatory bowel disease. For each CDR3 protein, TCRdb gives one entry from its re-call of the 5' RACE reads, without DNA. Its table records about 380,000 distinct CDR3 sequences. The sequenced sample was blood. The receptor set was obtained from a human donor with ulcerative colitis or Crohn's disease, or a healthy co-twin of an affected twin (not recorded which).

V and J are TRBV5-1 and TRBJ2-7; TCRdb calls TRBD1, which cannot be checked without DNA. The V gene's germline CDR1 is SGHRS and CDR2 YFSETQ. The CDR3 is 16 residues long. The CDR3 sequence is CASSPKDGPYPYEQYF.

V is TRBV12-3 or TRBV12-4 and J is TRBJ2-7. The CDR3 contains 15 residues. This CDR3 reads CASSRLGTVGYEQYF.

The chain combines TRBV20-1 with TRBJ1-1; TCRdb's D call, TRBD1, is unchecked because there is no DNA. CDR3 length equals 13 residues. Germline V CDR1 and CDR2: DFQATT, SNEGSKA (reference sequence). The CDR3 sequence: CSASPQGNTEAFF.

The gene calls are TRBV6-4 and TRBJ2-3; TCRdb's D gene call, TRBD2, goes unchecked for lack of DNA. This CDR3 region has 16 residues. The germline V gene encodes CDR1 MRHNA and CDR2 SNTAGT. This CDR3 reads CASSDSKAGGYVTQYF.

This sequence joins TRBV10-3 and TRBJ2-7. Germline V gene sequence: CDR1 ENHRY, CDR2 SYGVKD. The length of the CDR3 is 16 residues. The CDR3 here is CAISESVGRGFEEQYF.

The chain is built from TRBV24-1 and TRBJ2-2; with no DNA, the TCRdb D assignment of TRBD1 cannot be verified. Looked up from germline, CDR1 is KGHDR and CDR2 is SFDVKD. This CDR3 has 16 residues. The CDR3 region is CATSDLGAGNTGELFF.

The J gene is TRBJ2-7, the V gene TRBV5-6; the TCRdb D gene call, TRBD2, has no DNA to confirm it. The CDR3 is 15 amino acids. Germline V gene data show CDR1 as SGHDT and CDR2 as YYEEEE. CDR3 sequence: CASSLALAGTYEQYF.

The chain links TRBV6-5 to TRBJ2-2. CDR3 length: 14 residues. Germline V gene sequence: CDR1 MNHEY, CDR2 SVGAGI. The CDR3 loop reads CASSYGFSAGELFF.

The chain joins TRBV7-2 to TRBJ1-2. Germline values: CDR1 SGHTA, CDR2 FQGNSA. This CDR3 is 16 amino acids long. CDR3 sequence: CASSLGWWSENYGYTF.

The rearrangement uses TRBV4-1 and TRBJ2-5; without DNA, the TCRdb call of TRBD1 cannot be checked. The length of the CDR3 is 15 residues. Germline V CDR1 and CDR2: MGHRA, YSYEKL. The CDR3 sequence is CASSQEQGGEETQYF.

The J gene is TRBJ2-6, the V gene TRBV5-1; the D call of TRBD2 rests on TCRdb alone, since no DNA is present to check it. The germline gives CDR1 SGHRS, CDR2 YFSETQ. This CDR3 comprises 17 residues. The CDR3 region is CASSLMGLKAGANVLTF.

This chain joins TRBV7-2 and TRBJ1-1. The CDR3 covers 12 residues. Looked up from germline, CDR1 is SGHTA and CDR2 is FQGNSA. The CDR3: CFGGLRGTEAFF.

The V gene is TRBV6-1, the J gene TRBJ1-5; TCRdb's D call, TRBD1, is unchecked because there is no DNA. The CDR3 is 15 residues long. From germline, CDR1 is MNHNS and CDR2 SASEGT. The CDR3 reads CASSPLRSLNQPQHF.

The chain has TRBV5-1 and TRBJ1-1. Germline-derived CDR1 and CDR2 are SGHRS and YFSETQ. There are 14 residues in the CDR3. The CDR3 reads CASRGGLLNTEAFF. Full variable domain (remainder filled in from reference TRBV5-1 and TRBJ1-1): KAGVTQTPRYLIKTRGQQVTLSCSPISGHRSVSWYQQTPGQGLQFLFEYFSETQRNKGNFPGRFSGRQFSNSRSEMNVSTLELGDSALYLCASRGGLLNTEAFFGQGTRLTVV.

This chain joins TRBV7-9 and TRBJ2-5. CDR3 length: 13 amino acids. The V gene's germline CDR1 is SEHNR and CDR2 FQNEAQ (reference sequence). CDR3 protein: CASSSYSLETQYF.

V and J are TRBV20-1 and TRBJ2-5. Germline V gene data show CDR1 as DFQATT and CDR2 as SNEGSKA (reference sequence). CDR3 length: 12 residues. The CDR3 loop is CSARGRAETQYF.

The rearrangement uses TRBV7-9 and TRBJ1-5; TCRdb indicates TRBD1, and absent DNA this call remains unverified. Germline V gives CDR1 SEHNR, CDR2 FQNEAQ (reference sequence). This CDR3 spans 16 amino acids. CDR3: CASSLEVGGRGQPQHF.

This sequence joins TRBV19 and TRBJ2-3. CDR1 LNHDA and CDR2 SQIVND come from the germline V gene (reference sequence). The length of the CDR3 is 13 residues. CDR3 sequence reads: CASSRIRTDTQYF.

The gene calls are TRBV12-5 and TRBJ2-1; TCRdb's D call, TRBD2, is unchecked because there is no DNA. The CDR3 spans 17 residues. Germline CDR1 and CDR2: LGHNT and FRNRAP. CDR3 region: CASGLDRLAGFYNEQFF. The full variable domain, with the rest looked up from reference TRBV12-5 and TRBJ2-1, is DARVTQTPRHKVTEMGQEVTMRCQPILGHNTVFWYRQTMMQGLELLAYFRNRAPLDDSGMPKDRFSAEMPDATLATLKIQPSEPRDSAVYFCASGLDRLAGFYNEQFFGPGTRLTVL.

This chain connects TRBV4-3 to TRBJ1-2; as DNA is missing, the TRBD1 call by TCRdb cannot be tested. CDR3 length equals 15 residues. Germline V gives CDR1 LGHNA, CDR2 YSLEER. This CDR3 is CASSLDNPRSHGYTF.

This clonotype counts as medium-sized by frequency. The chain couples TRBV7-2 to TRBJ2-3; the TCRdb call, TRBD2, lacks DNA for checking. Germline V gene data show CDR1 as SGHTA and CDR2 as FQGNSA. The CDR3 is 16 residues long. The CDR3 loop reads CASPSSGAGSTDTQYF.

This chain's CDR3 is CSARWGPNQPQHF. The V and J genes are TRBV20-1 and TRBJ1-5; TCRdb's D gene call, TRBD1, goes unchecked for lack of DNA. The CDR3 runs to 13 residues. Germline CDR1 and CDR2: DFQATT and SNEGSKA (reference sequence).

The chain carries TRBV29-1 and TRBJ2-7; TCRdb selects TRBD2, and the lack of DNA leaves this call unchecked. The CDR3 covers 14 residues. From germline, CDR1 is SQVTM and CDR2 ANQGSEA. The CDR3 sequence: CSVFLGPNSYEQYF.

This CDR3 is CASSPSAGRTDTQYF. The genes are TRBV7-2 and TRBJ2-3; the D call of TRBD1 rests on TCRdb alone, since no DNA is present to check it. The CDR3 sequence is 15 residues long. Germline V gene sequence: CDR1 SGHTA, CDR2 FQGNSA.

This chain joins TRBV20-1 and TRBJ2-5. The CDR3 length is 15 residues. Germline loops: CDR1 DFQATT, CDR2 SNEGSKA (reference sequence). The CDR3 is CSARDPRRFQETQYF.

The J gene is TRBJ2-2, the V gene TRBV14; the TCRdb call, TRBD2, lacks DNA for checking. CDR1 and CDR2 (germline): SGHDN, FVKESK. The CDR3 totals 14 residues. CDR3 loop: CASSQDGPAGELFF.